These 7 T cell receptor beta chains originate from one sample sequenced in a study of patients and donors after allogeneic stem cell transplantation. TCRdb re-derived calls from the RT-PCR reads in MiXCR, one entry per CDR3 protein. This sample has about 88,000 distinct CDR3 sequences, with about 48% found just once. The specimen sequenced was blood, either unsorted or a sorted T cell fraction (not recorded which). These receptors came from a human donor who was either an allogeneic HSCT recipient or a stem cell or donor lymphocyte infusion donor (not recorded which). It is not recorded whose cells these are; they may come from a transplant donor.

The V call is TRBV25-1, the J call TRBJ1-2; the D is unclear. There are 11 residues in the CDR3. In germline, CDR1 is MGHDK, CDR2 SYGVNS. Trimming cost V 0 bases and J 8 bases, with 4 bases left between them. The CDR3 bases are TGTGCCAGCAGTGAATACGGCGGCTACACCTTC. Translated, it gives CASSEYGGYTF.

In DNA, the CDR3 is TGTGCCAGCAGTTCGACCGGGACACTCTCCTACGAGCAGTACTTC. Its protein is CASSSTGTLSYEQYF. This sequence joins TRBV25-1 and TRBJ2-7, with a tentative D call TRBD1 (6 bases). The CDR3 covers 15 residues. CDR1 and CDR2 (germline): MGHDK, SYGVNS. V dropped 5 bases and J dropped 0 bases, with 14 bases sitting between them.

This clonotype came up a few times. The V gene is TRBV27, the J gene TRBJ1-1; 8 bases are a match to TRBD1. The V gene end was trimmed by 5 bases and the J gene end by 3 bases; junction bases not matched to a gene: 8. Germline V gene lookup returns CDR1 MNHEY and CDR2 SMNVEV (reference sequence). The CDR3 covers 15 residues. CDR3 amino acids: CASSNQGAPDTEAFF. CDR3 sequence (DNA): TGTGCCAGCAGTAACCAGGGGGCGCCGGACACTGAAGCTTTCTTT.

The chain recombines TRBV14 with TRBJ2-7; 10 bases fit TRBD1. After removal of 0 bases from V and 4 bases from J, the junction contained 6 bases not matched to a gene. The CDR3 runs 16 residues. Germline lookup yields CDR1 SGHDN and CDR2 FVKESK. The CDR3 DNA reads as TGTGCCAGCAGCCAAGAACAGGGGACAGGGGCATACGAGCAGTACTTC. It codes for CASSQEQGTGAYEQYF.

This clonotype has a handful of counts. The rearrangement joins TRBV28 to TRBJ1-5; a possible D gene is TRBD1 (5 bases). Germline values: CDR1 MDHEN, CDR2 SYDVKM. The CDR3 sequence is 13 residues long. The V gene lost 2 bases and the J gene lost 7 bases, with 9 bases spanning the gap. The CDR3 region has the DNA TGTGCCAGCAGTTTACTCAGGGAGCAGCCCCAGCATTTT. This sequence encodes CASSLLREQPQHF.

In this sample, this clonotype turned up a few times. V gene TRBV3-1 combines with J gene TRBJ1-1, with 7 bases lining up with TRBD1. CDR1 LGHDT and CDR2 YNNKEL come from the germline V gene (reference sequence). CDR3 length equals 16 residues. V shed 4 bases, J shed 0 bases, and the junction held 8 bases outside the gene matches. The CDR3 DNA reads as TGTGCCAGCAGCCGCAGACAGGGACGCATGAACACTGAAGCTTTCTTT. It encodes CASSRRQGRMNTEAFF.

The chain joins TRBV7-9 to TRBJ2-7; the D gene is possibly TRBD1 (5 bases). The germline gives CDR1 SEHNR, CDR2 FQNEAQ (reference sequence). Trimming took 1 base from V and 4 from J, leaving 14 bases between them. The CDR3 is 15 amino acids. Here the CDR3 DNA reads TGTGCCAGCAGCTTAGTGACAGTAAAAGAGTACGAGCAGTACTTC. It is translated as CASSLVTVKEYEQYF. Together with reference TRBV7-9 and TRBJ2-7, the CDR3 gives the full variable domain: DTGVSQNPRHKITKRGQNVTFRCDPISEHNRLYWYRQTLGQGPEFLTYFQNEAQLEKSRLLSDRFSAERPKGSFSTLEIQRTEQGDSAMYLCASSLVTVKEYEQYFGPGTRLTVT.